The 28 T cell receptor beta chains listed next were all sequenced from one sample in a study of T cells in Graves' hyperthyroidism and ophthalmopathy. There were TCR beta CDR3 regions amplified from RNA transcripts. The HTBI primer set drove a first-round RT-PCR of the TCR CDR3. TCRdb re-called the multiplex PCR reads with MiXCR, one entry per CDR3 protein. This sample has about 700,000 distinct CDR3 sequences, with over 40% found just once. The specimen was peripheral blood or thyroid tissue (not recorded which). These receptors all stem from an adult man with Graves' disease, either hyperthyroidism or ophthalmopathy (not recorded which).

The chain employs TRBV14 and TRBJ2-7; 10 bases are a match to TRBD2. Germline V lookup: CDR1 SGHDN, CDR2 FVKESK. The ends lost 7 bases at V and 5 bases at J; junction bases unmatched: 5. The CDR3 is 13 amino acids. This CDR3 is CASTLAGDHEQYF. The DNA for the CDR3 is TGTGCCAGCACCCTAGCGGGAGACCACGAGCAGTACTTC.

Many counts were recorded for this clonotype. The gene calls are TRBV7-9 and TRBJ1-1; 7 bases fit TRBD1. Looked up from germline, CDR1 is SEHNR and CDR2 is FQNEAQ (reference sequence). V was pared by 5 bases and J by 5 bases, with 8 bases of the junction left unmatched. This CDR3 spans 14 amino acids. The CDR3 DNA reads TGTGCCAGCAGCAAGACAGGGCGTTGGACTGAAGCTTTCTTT. Translated: CASSKTGRWTEAFF.

For the CDR3, the DNA is TGTGCCAGCAGCCCGGTGGGCAGGGTGAACACTGAAGCTTTCTTT. This sequence encodes CASSPVGRVNTEAFF. The V gene is TRBV7-9, the J gene TRBJ1-1, with D perhaps matching TRBD1 (5 bases). CDR1 is SEHNR and CDR2 is FQNEAQ in the germline V gene (reference sequence). Trimming removed 5 bases from V and 0 bases from J, with 13 bases in between. The CDR3 has 15 residues.

At least ten counts were recorded for this clonotype. The chain combines TRBV2 with TRBJ1-1; D is undetermined. The CDR3 covers 11 residues. The germline V and J ends were trimmed by 7 bases and 1 base, with 4 bases remaining between them. Germline CDR1 reads SNHLY; CDR2 reads FYNNEI. CDR3 sequence: CASIQNTEAFF. CDR3 bases: TGTGCCAGCATACAGAACACTGAAGCTTTCTTT.

As regards this clonotype: A much larger clone lies a single base off, so this may be a read error. J is TRBJ2-5 and V is TRBV11-2; D is uncertain. CDR1 and CDR2 (germline): SGHAT, FQNNGV. V was clipped by 5 bases and J by 5 bases, with 12 bases between them. This CDR3 spans 13 amino acids. CDR3 region: CASSPAPRETQYF. The CDR3 nucleotides read TGTGCCAGCAGCCCCGCCCCCCGGGAGACCCAGTACTTC.

The rearrangement joins TRBV5-1 to TRBJ2-2, with no clear D. This CDR3 region has 14 residues. Trimming cost V 1 base and J 4 bases, with 8 bases left between them. Germline V gives CDR1 SGHRS, CDR2 YFSETQ. The CDR3 DNA reads TGCGCCAGCAGCTTGACTCCCGGCACCGGGGAGCTGTTTTTT. Translation gives CASSLTPGTGELFF.

The rearrangement links TRBV7-2 to TRBJ1-2; no clear D gene. There are 15 residues in the CDR3. Germline loops: CDR1 SGHTA, CDR2 FQGNSA. Deletions cut 5 bases from V and 0 bases from J, with 13 bases between. This CDR3 reads CASSQEARANYGYTF. The CDR3 bases are TGTGCCAGCAGCCAAGAAGCGCGGGCTAACTATGGCTACACCTTC.

This clonotype was counted a few times. This chain connects TRBV2 to TRBJ2-7, with D possibly called TRBD1 or TRBD2 (5 bases each). The V end was cut by 5 bases, the J end by 5 bases, with 19 bases between. The CDR3 sequence is 15 residues long. CDR1 and CDR2 from the germline V gene are SNHLY and FYNNEI. The CDR3: CASSNGTGSLNEQYF. CDR3 DNA sequence: TGTGCCAGCAGTAACGGGACGGGCTCGCTTAACGAGCAGTACTTC.

The chain joins TRBV29-1 to TRBJ2-7, with a tentative D call TRBD2 (7 bases). Germline CDR1 is SQVTM and CDR2 is ANQGSEA. This CDR3 is 12 amino acids long. V dropped 4 bases and J dropped 5 bases, with 12 bases sitting between them. CDR3 region: CSVVGGRDEQYF. CDR3 in DNA: TGCAGCGTTGTCGGGGGGCGAGACGAGCAGTACTTC.

This clonotype was recorded a few times. The V call is TRBV12-3 or TRBV12-4, the J call TRBJ1-1; D is unclear. V was clipped by 3 bases and J by 3 bases, with 11 bases between them. The CDR3 loop spans 14 amino acids. In nucleotides, the CDR3 is TGTGCCAGCAGTTTTCGGCAGACTTACACTGAAGCTTTCTTT. Its translation is CASSFRQTYTEAFF.

This clonotype was observed many times. V gene TRBV2 combines with J gene TRBJ1-1; possible D gene TRBD1, 5 bases. The CDR3 runs 11 residues. Trimming removed 10 bases from V and 3 bases from J, with 9 bases in between. In germline, CDR1 is SNHLY, CDR2 FYNNEI. CDR3 protein: CAKQGDTEAFF. The CDR3 coding sequence is TGTGCCAAGCAGGGTGACACTGAAGCTTTCTTT. Complete variable domain (other parts from reference TRBV2 and TRBJ1-1): EPEVTQTPSHQVTQMGQEVILRCVPISNHLYFYWYRQILGQKVEFLVSFYNNEISEKSEIFDDQFSVERPDGSNFTLKIRSTKLEDSAMYFCAKQGDTEAFFGQGTRLTVV.

The V gene is TRBV20-1, the J gene TRBJ1-5, with 10 nucleotides matching TRBD1. This CDR3 has 14 amino acids. Germline CDR1 is DFQATT and CDR2 is SNEGSKA (reference sequence). Trimming at V came to 3 bases and at J to 6 bases, leaving 5 bases not matched to a gene. The DNA of the CDR3 is TGCAGTGCTAGCGGGACAGGGGATAGTCAGCCCCAGCATTTT. It translates to CSASGTGDSQPQHF.

This clonotype was seen a handful of times. Possible read error: a much larger clone is one base away. The V and J genes are TRBV15 and TRBJ2-7; 13 nucleotides line up with TRBD2. J was trimmed by 4 bases and V by 2 bases; bases with no gene match: 8. Per germline, CDR1 LNHNV and CDR2 YYDKDF (reference sequence). CDR3 length: 17 residues. CDR3 coding DNA: TGTGCCACCAGCAGAAGAACCGGGACTAGCGGGGCTTACGAGCAGTACTTC. This sequence encodes CATSRRTGTSGAYEQYF.

V usage is TRBV10-3 and J usage is TRBJ2-7; 7 bases are a match to TRBD1. With 10 bases clipped from V and 3 bases from J, the junction kept 12 bases outside the gene matches. The CDR3 runs 14 residues. Germline loops: CDR1 ENHRY, CDR2 SYGVKD. CDR3 loop: CASREMDRIYEQYF. For the CDR3, the DNA is TGTGCCAGCAGGGAAATGGACAGGATCTACGAGCAGTACTTC.

This clonotype was detected a few times. The chain recombines TRBV11-3 with TRBJ2-5; 12 bases match TRBD1. Germline V lookup: CDR1 SGHNT, CDR2 YENEEA. The CDR3 sequence is 16 residues long. V lost 6 bases to trimming and J lost 6 bases; unmatched junction nucleotides: 11. The CDR3, as DNA: TGTGCCAGCAGTTCCTCCGGGACAGGGGGCCTAAAGACCCAGTACTTC. This codes for CASSSSGTGGLKTQYF.

Comment on this clonotype: The junction shows a germline mismatch at one end, possibly a read error. V usage is TRBV7-2 and J usage is TRBJ2-7; either TRBD1 or TRBD2 may fit D (7 bases each). Germline V gene sequence: CDR1 SGHTA, CDR2 FQGNSA. The CDR3 extends over 15 amino acids. The CDR3 here is CASSQADGEGAEQYF. The CDR3 DNA follows: TGCGCCAGCAGCCAAGCGGACGGGGAGGGGGCCGAGCAGTACTTC.

Details on this clonotype: A clone one base away is much larger, so this may be a read error. This chain links TRBV19 with TRBJ1-5, with D tentatively TRBD1 (6 bases). Germline V gene data show CDR1 as LNHDA and CDR2 as SQIVND (reference sequence). The CDR3 totals 15 residues. The CDR3 bases are TGTGCCAGTAGTCTAGGGGGGAGCGGCAATCGGCCCCAGCATTTT. Translating gives CASSLGGSGNRPQHF.

Comment on this clonotype: A much larger clone lies a single base off, so this may be a read error. The chain uses TRBV10-3 and TRBJ2-7; TRBD2 is a possible D gene (5 bases). The CDR3 has 12 amino acids. Germline assignment: CDR1 ENHRY and CDR2 SYGVKD. Trimming cost V 8 bases and J 4 bases, with 12 bases left between them. Here the CDR3 reads CAIRGLTYEQYF. The CDR3 nucleotides are TGTGCCATCCGCGGGCTAACTTACGAGCAGTACTTC.

Regarding this clonotype: The junction shows a germline mismatch at one end, possibly a read error. V and J are TRBV15 and TRBJ2-7, with a tentative D call TRBD2 (5 bases). The CDR3 length is 16 residues. The germline V gene has CDR1 LNHNV and CDR2 YYDKDF (reference sequence). This chain's CDR3 is CATSRDLDGMNYQQYF. The CDR3 nucleotides read TGTGCCACCAGCAGAGATCTCGACGGGATGAACTACCAGCAGTACTTC.

The chain is built from TRBV7-9 and TRBJ1-4; D ambiguous. The CDR3 is 14 amino acids. V shed 7 bases and J shed 5 bases, with 14 bases lying between them. Germline V CDR1 and CDR2: SEHNR, FQNEAQ (reference sequence). CDR3 in amino acids: CASMTGSGNEKLFF. As DNA, the CDR3 is TGTGCCAGCATGACTGGGTCAGGAAATGAAAAACTGTTTTTT. The variable domain in full, completed from reference TRBV7-9 and TRBJ1-4, reads DTGVSQNPRHKITKRGQNVTFRCDPISEHNRLYWYRQTLGQGPEFLTYFQNEAQLEKSRLLSDRFSAERPKGSFSTLEIQRTEQGDSAMYLCASMTGSGNEKLFFGSGTQLSVL.

V usage is TRBV2 and J usage is TRBJ1-2; D not certain. The CDR3 has 14 residues. CDR1 SNHLY and CDR2 FYNNEI come from the germline V gene. V lost 10 bases, J lost 2 bases, and 17 bases lay in between. For the CDR3, the DNA is TGTGCCACCTTGCCGCCCGGAGGGAACTATGGCTACACCTTC. This gives the protein CATLPPGGNYGYTF.

Comments on this clonotype: The junction does not match germline at one end; this may be a read error. The gene calls are TRBV19 and TRBJ2-7; a weak D match, TRBD1 (6 bases). Germline V gene sequence: CDR1 LNHDA, CDR2 SQIVND (reference sequence). The CDR3 length is 15 residues. The CDR3 bases are TGCGCCAGCAGCCAAGATATGGGGGCCTTCTACGAGCAGTACTTC. It specifies CASSQDMGAFYEQYF. Based on the CDR3 plus reference TRBV19 and TRBJ2-7, the full variable domain is DGGITQSPKYLFRKEGQNVTLSCEQNLNHDAMYWYRQDPGQGLRLIYYSQIVNDFQKGDIAEGYSVSREKKESFPLTVTSAQKNPTAFYLCASSQDMGAFYEQYFGPGTRLTVT.

This clonotype was observed a handful of times. The rearrangement joins TRBV6-5 to TRBJ2-6; D ambiguous. V lost 7 bases and J 0 bases, leaving 16 bases between the germline ends. Germline lookup yields CDR1 MNHEY and CDR2 SVGAGI. The CDR3 has 17 residues. The CDR3 DNA is TGTGCCAGCACCACCCATGGCAGTCGCTCTGGGGCCAACGTCCTGACTTTC. Its protein product is CASTTHGSRSGANVLTF.

The chain employs TRBV2 and TRBJ2-5; 9 bases fit TRBD1. The CDR3 has 13 amino acids. After removal of 8 bases from V and 5 bases from J, the junction contained 6 bases not matched to a gene. Germline lookup yields CDR1 SNHLY and CDR2 FYNNEI. The DNA of the CDR3 is TGTGCCAGCGCTGCCGGGACAGGGGAGACCCAGTACTTC. It specifies CASAAGTGETQYF.

The chain employs TRBV10-3 and TRBJ1-5; D is possibly TRBD1 (5 bases). CDR1 ENHRY and CDR2 SYGVKD come from the germline V gene. V lost 6 bases, J lost 6 bases, and 9 bases lay in between. This CDR3 comprises 12 residues. CDR3 DNA: TGTGCCATCAGCAGGGACGGTCAGCCCCAGCATTTT. It encodes CAISRDGQPQHF.

The rearrangement links TRBV11-2 to TRBJ2-1; TRBD2 matches 10 bases. Germline CDR1 SGHAT, CDR2 FQNNGV. The CDR3 is 15 amino acids. Trimming at V came to 6 bases and at J to 7 bases, leaving 9 bases not matched to a gene. CDR3 sequence: CASSPDPGLANEQFF. CDR3 in DNA: TGTGCCAGCAGTCCAGACCCGGGACTAGCGAATGAGCAGTTCTTC.

This clonotype is a singleton in its sample. CDR3: CASRHPGTSTGETQYF. The CDR3 region has the DNA TGTGCCAGCAGACACCCCGGGACTAGCACTGGAGAGACCCAGTACTTC. The rearrangement joins TRBV25-1 to TRBJ2-5; 9 nucleotides match TRBD2. The CDR3 runs to 16 residues. Germline CDR1 MGHDK, CDR2 SYGVNS. V lost 6 bases, J lost 4 bases, and 12 bases stayed unmatched.

The chain recombines TRBV7-2 with TRBJ1-4; D is uncertain. V was pared by 5 bases and J by 8 bases, with 12 bases between. Germline CDR1 is SGHTA and CDR2 is FQGNSA. The CDR3 is made up of 13 amino acids. DNA of the CDR3: TGTGCCAGCAGCCCCCTGGGATCCGAAAAACTGTTTTTT. It translates to CASSPLGSEKLFF.